This entry is about one TCR beta chain. The antigen remains undetermined. This CDR3 contains 14 residues. Unmatched junction bases numbered 15, after V lost 6 bases and J lost 11 bases. Germline loops: CDR1 LNHDA, CDR2 SQIVND (reference sequence). This specimen belongs to a study of T cell responses to AZD1222 COVID-19 vaccine. Study conclusions and caveats: The donor cohort was predominantly white British with a female majority, and clonal diversity may have been underestimated. Targets within unmutated variant regions were reportedly found for nearly half of spike-specific TCRs. It was only a handful of AZD1222 recipients who were seropositive at baseline. At 160-218 and 743-854, vaccine-associated CD4 TCRs were dominant, and they spanned spike.

Clones were read by immunoSEQ multiplex PCR, and TCRdb kept only the in-frame ones, dropping some. The sample consists of roughly 110,000 clones, around 91% of them appearing once. The sequences come from peripheral blood, collected 28 days after the second AZD1222 dose. This TCR derives from an adult who received the AZD1222 COVID-19 vaccine. The V call is TRBV19, the J call TRBJ1-1; 7 positions match TRBD1. This CDR3 is CASRQGPGAKLAFF. The DNA of the CDR3 is TGTGCCAGTAGACAGGGGCCCGGGGCGAAATTGGCTTTCTTT.